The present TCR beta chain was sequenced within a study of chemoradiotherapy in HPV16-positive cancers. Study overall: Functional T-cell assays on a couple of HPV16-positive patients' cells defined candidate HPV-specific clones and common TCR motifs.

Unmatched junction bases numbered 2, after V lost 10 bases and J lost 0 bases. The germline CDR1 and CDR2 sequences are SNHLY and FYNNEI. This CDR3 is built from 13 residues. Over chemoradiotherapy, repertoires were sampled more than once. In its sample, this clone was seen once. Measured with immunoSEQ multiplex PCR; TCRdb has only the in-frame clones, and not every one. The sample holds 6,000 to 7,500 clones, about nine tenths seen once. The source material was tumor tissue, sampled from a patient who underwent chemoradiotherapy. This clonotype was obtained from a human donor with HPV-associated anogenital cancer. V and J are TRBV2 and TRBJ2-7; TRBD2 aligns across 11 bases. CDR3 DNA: TGTGCCATCCTAGCGGGAGGCTCCTACGAGCAGTACTTC. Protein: CAILAGGSYEQYF.